A single TCR beta chain is shown here with its context. Its antigen is undetermined. Germline CDR1 SGHTA, CDR2 FQGNSA. The CDR3 is 16 residues long. V gave up 7 bases and J gave up 7 bases; unmatched junction bases: 15. Treatment of the sample: approximately 9-day PBMC culture with coronavirus spike peptide pools or control peptides (ViraFEST assay). The ViraFEST method relied on peptide pools to expand antigen-specific T cells, followed by TCR sequencing. Fresh IL-2 medium replaced half the culture medium on days 3 and 7. This entry comes from a study of vaccination and CD4 T cells after COVID-19. Study overall: Median draw time for post-COVID samples was 101 days post-diagnosis (range 35 to 161).

An Oncomine TCR Beta short-read assay was used to sequence the DNA from cultured CD4+ T cells. Each CDR3 protein gets one entry after TCRdb re-called the PCR reads with MiXCR. The sample holds fewer than 15,000 distinct CDR3 sequences; approximately 35% are singletons and the top ten take roughly a third. The specimen sequenced was cultured CD4+ T cells from blood. The rearrangement links TRBV7-2 to TRBJ2-5; 10 nucleotides align to TRBD1. The clonotype was recovered from a human donor with COVID-19. CDR3 nucleotides: TGTGCCAGCAACCTACGGGGGACAGGGGCTTCAGGGACCCAGTACTTC. This translates into CASNLRGTGASGTQYF.